The 22 T cell receptor beta chains below come from one sample, sequenced in a study of siplizumab effects on memory and regulatory T cells. The assay was immunoSEQ multiplex PCR, and TCRdb's table has in-frame clones only and misses some. The profile shows about 85,000 clones, approximately 95% of them singletons. Specimen: CD8+ T cells sorted from blood. The origin of the receptors is a human donor in good health.

Comments on this clone: The germline gene is not matched at one end of the junction; a read error may be the cause. The chain joins TRBV7-4 to TRBJ2-5; a weak D match, TRBD1 (6 bases). Germline CDR1 is SGHVT and CDR2 is SQSDAQ. CDR3 size: 15 residues. Written as DNA, the CDR3 is TGTGCCAGCAGCCTAGCCGACAGTAGGGGGGAGACCCAGTACTTC. Translated, it gives CASSLADSRGETQYF.

The chain employs TRBV19 and TRBJ2-7; D possibly uses TRBD1 or TRBD2 (5 bases each). The CDR3 extends over 15 amino acids. Looked up from germline, CDR1 is LNHDA and CDR2 is SQIVND (reference sequence). The V and J ends lost 3 bases and 6 bases respectively, with 18 bases between them. The CDR3 loop is CASSMVGSGAGEQYF. DNA for the CDR3: TGTGCCAGTAGTATGGTGGGGTCCGGGGCTGGCGAGCAGTACTTC. The whole variable domain, filled in from reference TRBV19 and TRBJ2-7, reads DGGITQSPKYLFRKEGQNVTLSCEQNLNHDAMYWYRQDPGQGLRLIYYSQIVNDFQKGDIAEGYSVSREKKESFPLTVTSAQKNPTAFYLCASSMVGSGAGEQYFGPGTRLTVT.

CDR3 loop: CASSYRRTYEQYF. CDR3 in DNA: TGTGCCAGCAGTTACCGGCGTACCTACGAGCAGTACTTC. The chain combines TRBV6-5 with TRBJ2-7; D is unclear. The CDR3 spans 13 residues. Germline V gives CDR1 MNHEY, CDR2 SVGAGI. V was shortened by 2 bases and J by 2 bases, with 7 bases between the two germline ends.

The rearrangement links TRBV2 to TRBJ2-1, with a tentative D call TRBD1 (6 bases). Trimming stripped 3 bases from V and 3 bases from J, with 9 bases between. The CDR3 extends over 14 amino acids. Germline loops: CDR1 SNHLY, CDR2 FYNNEI. CDR3 DNA sequence: TGTGCCAGCAGTGACAGGGGAGACTACAATGAGCAGTTCTTC. It is translated as CASSDRGDYNEQFF. Complete variable domain (other parts from reference TRBV2 and TRBJ2-1): EPEVTQTPSHQVTQMGQEVILRCVPISNHLYFYWYRQILGQKVEFLVSFYNNEISEKSEIFDDQFSVERPDGSNFTLKIRSTKLEDSAMYFCASSDRGDYNEQFFGPGTRLTVL.

The chain combines TRBV6-5 with TRBJ2-1, with D perhaps TRBD1 (6 bases). This CDR3 comprises 13 residues. Germline CDR1 MNHEY, CDR2 SVGAGI. V was pared by 7 bases and J by 4 bases, with 11 bases between. Written as DNA, the CDR3 is TGTGCCAGCACAGGGGCCTTGTACAATGAGCAGTTCTTC. It translates to CASTGALYNEQFF.

This clone was seen a single time. The junction differs from germline at one of its ends, possibly a read error. The rearrangement joins TRBV30 to TRBJ1-1, with unresolved D. The CDR3 has 8 residues. Germline CDR1 is GTSNPN and CDR2 is SVGIG (reference sequence). The CDR3 region is CASTLATF. The DNA of the CDR3 is TGTGCCTCTACCTTGGCCACCTTT.

Remarks on this clone: One end of the junction does not line up with germline, which may come from a read error. Other DNA variants within this sample encode the same CDR3. This sequence joins TRBV6-5 and TRBJ2-7; D gene ambiguous. This CDR3 contains 13 residues. The germline CDR1 and CDR2 sequences are MNHEY and SVGAGI. The CDR3 spells CASSTRRYNEQYF. The CDR3 DNA reads TGCGCCAGCAGCACCCGCCGCTATAACGAGCAGTACTTC.

The J gene is TRBJ1-1, the V gene TRBV7-8; the D is unclear. Germline loops: CDR1 SGHVS, CDR2 FQNEAQ. The CDR3 length is 15 residues. With 2 bases removed from V and 2 bases from J, the gap between germline ends came to 12 bases. CDR3 in DNA: TGTGCCAGCAGCTTAACCTTCCGAGCTAACACTGAAGCTTTCTTT. Protein sequence: CASSLTFRANTEAFF.

Concerning this clone: This sample includes further DNA sequences coding for the same CDR3. The rearrangement uses TRBV19 and TRBJ2-7; TRBD1 agrees at 11 bases. Germline loops: CDR1 LNHDA, CDR2 SQIVND (reference sequence). The V and J ends lost 5 bases and 3 bases, in that order; junction bases with no gene match: 3. This CDR3 contains 14 residues. The CDR3 DNA reads as TGTGCCAGTAGTCCAGGGACAGGGGGCTACGAGCAGTACTTC. It yields the protein CASSPGTGGYEQYF. The complete variable domain, with remaining parts taken from reference TRBV19 and TRBJ2-7, reads DGGITQSPKYLFRKEGQNVTLSCEQNLNHDAMYWYRQDPGQGLRLIYYSQIVNDFQKGDIAEGYSVSREKKESFPLTVTSAQKNPTAFYLCASSPGTGGYEQYFGPGTRLTVT.

The chain has TRBV6-1 and TRBJ2-1; TRBD2 might be the D (6 bases). V lost 0 bases and J 10 bases, leaving 19 bases between the germline ends. The CDR3 is made up of 16 amino acids. Germline CDR1 is MNHNS and CDR2 is SASEGT. Written as DNA, the CDR3 is TGTGCCAGCAGTGAAGCCCCCCCGCAGGGTGGGGGGGAGCAGTTCTTC. Its translation: CASSEAPPQGGGEQFF.

The chain carries TRBV7-6 and TRBJ2-7; a weak D match, TRBD2 (5 bases). This CDR3 is built from 12 residues. V was pared by 5 bases and J by 6 bases, with 11 bases between. Looked up from germline, CDR1 is SGHVS and CDR2 is FNYEAQ. The CDR3 nucleotides read TGTGCCAGCAGCCCCCTCGGGGTCGAGCAGTACTTC. This translates into CASSPLGVEQYF.

V gene TRBV9 combines with J gene TRBJ2-2; weak D call: TRBD1 (5 bases). Trimming pared 4 bases from V and 3 bases from J, leaving 7 bases between. There are 13 residues in the CDR3. CDR1 SGDLS and CDR2 YYNGEE come from the germline V gene. The CDR3 protein is CASSPQDTGELFF. Here the CDR3 DNA reads TGTGCCAGCAGCCCACAGGACACCGGGGAGCTGTTTTTT. The variable domain in full, completed from reference TRBV9 and TRBJ2-2, reads DSGVTQTPKHLITATGQRVTLRCSPRSGDLSVYWYQQSLDQGLQFLIQYYNGEERAKGNILERFSAQQFPDLHSELNLSSLELGDSALYFCASSPQDTGELFFGEGSRLTVL.

This clone was counted a single time. V gene TRBV4-1 combines with J gene TRBJ1-4; D is possibly TRBD1 (6 bases). Germline V gene data show CDR1 as MGHRA and CDR2 as YSYEKL. The CDR3 spans 15 residues. Trimming left V 6 bases short and J 3 bases short, with 14 bases between. In nucleotides, the CDR3 is TGCGCCAGCAGACGCACAGGGCAGGCTAATGAAAAACTGTTTTTT. It encodes CASRRTGQANEKLFF.

On this clone: Different DNA sequences within this sample yield the same CDR3. The chain couples TRBV19 to TRBJ1-1, with D unresolved. The CDR3 spans 12 residues. Germline V gene sequence: CDR1 LNHDA, CDR2 SQIVND (reference sequence). Deletions cut 3 bases from V and 1 base from J, with 3 bases between. The CDR3 is CASSIGNTEAFF. The CDR3 DNA sequence: TGTGCCAGTAGTATCGGGAACACTGAAGCTTTCTTT.

This CDR3 reads CASSPPMTGLMNTEAFF. CDR3 bases: TGTGCCAGTAGCCCACCGATGACAGGCCTCATGAACACTGAAGCTTTCTTT. The chain carries TRBV19 and TRBJ1-1, with a weak D call TRBD1 (6 bases). V lost 6 bases, J lost 0 bases, and 20 bases lay in between. Germline-derived CDR1 and CDR2 are LNHDA and SQIVND (reference sequence). The CDR3 sequence is 17 residues long. The variable domain in full, with the rest retrieved from reference TRBV19 and TRBJ1-1, is DGGITQSPKYLFRKEGQNVTLSCEQNLNHDAMYWYRQDPGQGLRLIYYSQIVNDFQKGDIAEGYSVSREKKESFPLTVTSAQKNPTAFYLCASSPPMTGLMNTEAFFGQGTRLTVV.

The rearrangement links TRBV5-6 to TRBJ2-7; D is perhaps TRBD1 (6 bases). The CDR3 totals 13 residues. CDR1 and CDR2 from the germline V gene are SGHDT and YYEEEE. V was cut by 4 bases and J by 4 bases, with 12 bases left in between. As DNA, the CDR3 is TGTGCCAGCAGCGGGGACACCGGGTACGAGCAGTACTTC. Its protein product is CASSGDTGYEQYF.

V usage is TRBV6-5 and J usage is TRBJ2-7; no clear D. Trimming cost V 6 bases and J 2 bases, with 11 bases left between them. CDR1 is MNHEY and CDR2 is SVGAGI in the germline V gene. The CDR3 runs to 13 residues. The CDR3 DNA follows: TGTGCCAGCAGGACGGCCGACCCCTACGAGCAGTACTTC. Protein sequence: CASRTADPYEQYF.

This clone was recorded once. The V and J genes are TRBV6-1 and TRBJ2-5; 7 bases map to TRBD1. Losses at the gene ends were 4 bases for V and 0 bases for J; bases not matched to a gene: 14. The length of the CDR3 is 18 residues. Germline CDR1 reads MNHNS; CDR2 reads SASEGT. In nucleotides, the CDR3 is TGTGCCAGCAGTGGCCGGGACAGCCGAAGGATTTACCAAGAGACCCAGTACTTC. Translating gives CASSGRDSRRIYQETQYF.

The CDR3 DNA reads TGCAGCGTTTTGGGGAATCCTGGAGGCTACACCTTC. This sequence encodes CSVLGNPGGYTF. The V gene is TRBV29-1, the J gene TRBJ1-2; D gene unclear. In germline, CDR1 is SQVTM, CDR2 ANQGSEA. V gave up 5 bases and J gave up 8 bases, with 15 bases separating them. The CDR3 runs 12 residues.

The chain joins TRBV2 to TRBJ2-2; possibly TRBD1 for D (7 bases). Per the germline V gene, CDR1 is SNHLY and CDR2 is FYNNEI. Trimming stripped 10 bases from V and 0 bases from J, with 18 bases between. The CDR3 length is 16 residues. The DNA for the CDR3 is TGTGCCAACCGGAGGGACAGAGCACCGAACACCGGGGAGCTGTTTTTT. Translation gives CANRRDRAPNTGELFF. The full variable domain, with the rest looked up from reference TRBV2 and TRBJ2-2, is EPEVTQTPSHQVTQMGQEVILRCVPISNHLYFYWYRQILGQKVEFLVSFYNNEISEKSEIFDDQFSVERPDGSNFTLKIRSTKLEDSAMYFCANRRDRAPNTGELFFGEGSRLTVL.

The V gene is TRBV11-3, the J gene TRBJ1-1; D call uncertain. The germline V and J ends were trimmed by 1 base and 5 bases, with 8 bases remaining between them. Germline V gene data show CDR1 as SGHNT and CDR2 as YENEEA. The CDR3 totals 13 residues. This chain's CDR3 is CASSLGRRTEAFF. The DNA of the CDR3 is TGTGCCAGCAGCTTAGGAAGGAGAACTGAAGCTTTCTTT.

This sequence joins TRBV19 and TRBJ2-1, with a weak D call TRBD2 (5 bases). V was pared by 0 bases and J by 8 bases, with 11 bases between. Germline values: CDR1 LNHDA, CDR2 SQIVND (reference sequence). CDR3 length equals 14 residues. DNA of the CDR3: TGTGCCAGTAGTATAGATCGAGGGAAGGATGAGCAGTTCTTC. Protein product: CASSIDRGKDEQFF.